Listed below are T cell receptor beta chains from one sample, sequenced in a study of T-cell memory formation after mild COVID-19. TCRdb ran MiXCR on the 5' RACE reads and lists one entry per CDR3 protein. Counted here are roughly 370,000 distinct CDR3 sequences, 16% occurring once; the ten biggest clones make up roughly 21%. Sequencing used PBMCs or a T cell subset sorted from them (not recorded which). All receptors derive from a man aged 18 to 29 who had mild COVID-19 (a few samples of this study predate the infection). Cell type and time point are not known. Both conserved end residues are part of each CDR3.

TRBV7-2,CASSPRTGIRETQYF
TRBV5-1,CARGTGYTDTQYF
TRBV20-1,CSARDPLTRGNEQFF
TRBV12-3/TRBV12-4,CASSLWTGLQEGYTF
TRBV12-3/TRBV12-4,CASIGGALGTEAFF
TRBV7-8,CASSFRGFRTGELFF
TRBV29-1,CSVAGRNQPQHF
TRBV5-5,CASSLEWGSSQFF
TRBV9,CASSVEDSGANVLTF
TRBV6-2/TRBV6-3,CASRLSWTSGLYTGELFF
TRBV2,CASSRTGYITEYGYTF
TRBV10-3,CAISESRGFAGNTIYF
TRBV24-1,CATSDLLAGGLNEQFF
TRBV9,CASSERVDETQYF
TRBV5-1,CASSLAVQGDIQYF
TRBV7-2,CASSLSLGVNTQYF
TRBV28,CASRGHRGGTGELFF
TRBV18,CASSPLADQETQYF
TRBV10-3,CAISDHRGLNTEAFF
TRBV9,CASRAGQAWTDTQYF
TRBV5-5,CASSLLAGGYTGELFF
TRBV19,CASAPGWPNEQFF
TRBV18,CASSPYSQETQYF
TRBV20-1,CSAIRMETQYF
TRBV4-3,CASSQGSGDIAKNIQYF
TRBV5-1,CASSLAGNLNNEQFF
TRBV11-2,CASSVGPRLFFTEAFF
TRBV5-1,CASSRDSGNTIYF
TRBV12-3/TRBV12-4,CASSLPRAGNTIYF
TRBV4-3,CASSQDRGASQPQHF
TRBV7-9,CASSLADRDQETQYF
TRBV20-1,CSAIELGQGPDTQYF
TRBV10-3,CAVRALGTANTEAFF
TRBV7-8,CASSVFTDTQYF
TRBV7-9,CASSLEAAGSSYNEQFF
TRBV6-5,CASIRPGENTEAFF
TRBV2,CASSGGGAGELFF
TRBV5-1,CASSLGGQGNTEAFF
TRBV7-9,CASRNRENTEAFF
TRBV7-8,CASSLGEGVYEKLFF
TRBV6-5,CASSYAGGWSGYTF
TRBV7-9,CASSPPMGNQPQHF
TRBV10-3,CAISEGRDRGREQYF
TRBV4-1,CASSLNDGLAGQFF
TRBV19,CASRGGAGDTGELFF
TRBV10-3,CAISDYPTSGGANTQYF
TRBV18,CASSPRAGNEKLFF
TRBV4-1,CASSRGSTPYEQYF